A selection of T cell receptor beta chains follows, all from one sample in a study of PD-L1 blockade in urothelial cancer. The method was immunoSEQ multiplex PCR; TCRdb's version includes in-frame clones alone and lacks a portion of them. This table has 30,000 to 40,000 clones, 65% to 85% appearing once. The sample consisted of PBMCs, taken around atezolizumab (anti-PD-L1) treatment. These receptors were taken from a man aged 55-75 years with urothelial cancer. Each CDR3 is given with its conserved first and last residue. A D gene is named only where the DNA matches it firmly. Clone size is shown for a subset of rows, as once, few, many or a class of expanded clone.

v_call	j_call	d_call	clone_size	cdr3_aa	cdr3_nt
TRBV28	TRBJ1-1	-	-	CASSLSREAFF	TGTGCCAGCAGTTTAAGTAGAGAAGCTTTCTTT
TRBV4-1	TRBJ2-7	TRBD1	-	CASSQDRGSYEQYF	TGCGCCAGCAGCCAAGACAGGGGGTCCTACGAGCAGTACTTC
TRBV10-2	TRBJ2-1	TRBD1	-	CASSWTGGYNEQFF	TGCGCCAGCAGTTGGACAGGGGGATACAATGAGCAGTTCTTC
TRBV30	TRBJ1-1	-	-	CAWSVFTGERAFF	TGTGCCTGGAGTGTATTTACGGGGGAAAGAGCTTTCTTT
TRBV18	TRBJ2-7	-	-	CASSPTGNIGYEQYF	TGTGCCAGCTCACCAACAGGGAACATCGGCTACGAGCAGTACTTC
TRBV5-5	TRBJ2-7	TRBD1	-	CASSSGTGLAYEQYF	TGTGCCAGCAGCTCCGGGACAGGACTGGCCTACGAGCAGTACTTC
TRBV5-4	TRBJ2-5	TRBD2	-	CASSPILAGGQETQYF	TGTGCCAGCAGCCCCATACTAGCGGGGGGGCAAGAGACCCAGTACTTC
TRBV27	TRBJ2-5	TRBD2	-	CASRLAGVGETQYF	TGTGCCAGCAGGTTAGCGGGGGTAGGAGAGACCCAGTACTTC
TRBV6-5	TRBJ2-3	-	-	CASSTSRSTDTQYF	TGTGCCAGCAGCACTAGCAGATCCACAGATACGCAGTATTTT
TRBV27	TRBJ2-5	TRBD1	-	CASSKPGQQETQYF	TGTGCCAGCAGCAAACCGGGACAGCAAGAGACCCAGTACTTC
TRBV5-4	TRBJ1-6	-	-	CASSLSTDYNSPLHF	TGTGCCAGCAGCTTGAGTACAGACTATAATTCACCCCTCCACTTT
TRBV7-2	TRBJ1-2	-	-	CASSFDSYGYTF	TGTGCCAGCAGCTTCGACAGCTATGGCTACACCTTC
TRBV11-2	TRBJ1-2	-	-	CASSLLSGGREVYGYTF	TGTGCCAGCAGCCTACTCTCGGGGGGGCGCGAGGTATATGGCTACACCTTC
TRBV6-6	TRBJ2-7	-	-	CASSSGAISYEQYF	TGTGCCAGCAGTTCAGGGGCCATCTCCTACGAGCAGTACTTC
TRBV5-4	TRBJ1-1	-	-	CASSLTVKNTEAFF	TGTGCCAGCAGCTTGACGGTGAAGAACACTGAAGCTTTCTTT
TRBV7-2	TRBJ2-3	TRBD2	once	CASSKGLAPTDTQYF	TGTGCCAGCAGCAAGGGACTAGCACCCACAGATACGCAGTATTTT
TRBV28	TRBJ2-2	TRBD1	-	CASRTGTGKAGELFF	TGTGCCAGCAGAACCGGGACAGGGAAGGCCGGGGAGCTGTTTTTT
TRBV5-5	TRBJ2-7	TRBD1	-	CASSLGGQGARYEQYF	TGTGCCAGCAGCTTGGGGGGACAGGGGGCCCGATACGAGCAGTACTTC
TRBV4-2	TRBJ1-5	-	-	CASSQSHGGEGNQPQHF	TGTGCCAGCAGTCAAAGTCACGGGGGGGAGGGAAATCAGCCCCAGCATTTT
TRBV18	TRBJ2-6	-	-	CASSPTGTGANVLTF	TGTGCCAGCTCCCCAACAGGGACTGGGGCCAACGTCCTGACTTTC
TRBV10-3	TRBJ2-7	TRBD2	-	CAIAAREGYEQYF	TGTGCCATCGCAGCGCGGGAGGGCTACGAGCAGTACTTC
TRBV11-2	TRBJ2-1	-	-	CASSFGLKYNEQFF	TGTGCCAGCAGCTTTGGGCTCAAATACAATGAGCAGTTCTTC
TRBV7-2	TRBJ2-7	-	-	CASSLFGGPSYEQYF	TGTGCCAGCAGCTTATTCGGCGGGCCTTCCTACGAGCAGTACTTC
TRBV7-7	TRBJ2-5	TRBD1	-	CASSSGQEYQETQYF	TGTGCTAGCAGCAGCGGACAGGAGTACCAAGAGACCCAGTACTTC
TRBV18	TRBJ2-3	TRBD2	-	CASSPPRSGAITDTQYF	TGTGCCAGCTCACCACCGCGGAGCGGGGCAATCACAGATACGCAGTATTTT
TRBV5-6	TRBJ2-3	-	-	CASSLEQGNTDTQYF	TGTGCCAGCAGCTTGGAGCAGGGAAACACAGATACGCAGTATTTT
TRBV28	TRBJ1-2	-	few	CASSRVGGDYGYTF	TGTGCCAGCAGTCGGGTAGGAGGAGACTATGGCTACACCTTC
TRBV18	TRBJ2-7	TRBD1	few	CASSPPGLSDRGSYEQYF	TGTGCCAGCTCACCACCGGGTCTAAGTGACAGGGGTTCCTACGAGCAGTACTTC
TRBV5-4	TRBJ2-3	TRBD2	-	CATGTSGADTQYF	TGTGCCACCGGGACTAGCGGGGCAGATACGCAGTATTTT
TRBV18	TRBJ2-7	-	-	CASSRDRNYEQYF	TGTGCCAGCTCACGTGACAGAAACTACGAGCAGTACTTC
TRBV2	TRBJ2-7	TRBD2	-	CASSGVAGVYEQYF	TGTGCCAGCAGTGGGGTAGCGGGGGTGTACGAGCAGTACTTC
TRBV10-3	TRBJ2-3	-	-	CAISVTAESTDTQYF	TGTGCCATCAGTGTAACGGCGGAGAGCACAGATACGCAGTATTTT
TRBV15	TRBJ2-2	TRBD2	few	CATSTGLAGSGELFF	TGTGCCACCAGCACGGGACTAGCGGGATCCGGGGAGCTGTTTTTT
TRBV28	TRBJ2-7	TRBD2	-	CASSFIAGLYEQYF	TGTGCCAGCAGTTTTATAGCGGGCCTCTACGAGCAGTACTTC
TRBV28	TRBJ1-5	-	-	CASCRGGGNQPQHF	TGTGCCAGTTGTAGGGGTGGCGGTAATCAGCCCCAGCATTTT
TRBV6-1	TRBJ2-5	-	-	CASSEGLAGATQYF	TGTGCCAGCAGTGAAGGGCTAGCAGGCGCAACCCAGTACTTC
TRBV7-9	TRBJ1-1	-	-	CASSYGTGSTEAFF	TGTGCCAGCAGCTACGGAACAGGGTCTACTGAAGCTTTCTTT
TRBV5-4	TRBJ1-6	-	-	CASSIGGANYSPLHF	TGTGCCAGCAGCATTGGAGGGGCCAATTATTCACCCCTCCACTTT
TRBV5-1	TRBJ2-5	TRBD1	once	CASSLAGQGKGETQYF	TGCGCCAGCAGCTTGGCGGGACAGGGGAAAGGAGAGACCCAGTACTTC
TRBV28	TRBJ2-7	-	-	CASSLETTHYEQYF	TGTGCCAGCAGTTTAGAGACTACTCACTACGAGCAGTACTTC
TRBV7-2	TRBJ2-7	-	-	CASSLAGTSYEQYF	TGTGCCAGCAGCTTAGCAGGGACTTCCTACGAGCAGTACTTC
TRBV20-1	TRBJ1-2	-	few	CSARGAPKDTF	TGCAGTGCTAGAGGGGCCCCTAAGGACACCTTC
TRBV6-5	TRBJ2-5	-	-	CASSSQIQETQYF	TGTGCCAGCAGTTCTCAGATCCAAGAGACCCAGTACTTC
TRBV27	TRBJ2-5	-	-	CASSPRGSGETQYF	TGTGCCAGCAGTCCCAGGGGATCTGGGGAGACCCAGTACTTC
TRBV5-6	TRBJ2-2	-	-	CASSLTGTGELFF	TGTGCCAGCAGCCTCACGGGTACCGGGGAGCTGTTTTTT
TRBV19	TRBJ2-7	TRBD2	few	CASSIRGGQGEQYF	TGTGCCAGTAGTATTCGGGGGGGGCAGGGCGAGCAGTACTTC
TRBV15	TRBJ2-6	-	-	CATSRGPGANSGANVLTF	TGTGCCACCAGCAGAGGTCCAGGGGCGAACTCTGGGGCCAACGTCCTGACTTTC
TRBV18	TRBJ2-3	TRBD1	-	CASSPLQGGADTQYF	TGTGCCAGCTCACCCCTACAGGGGGGCGCAGATACGCAGTATTTT
TRBV19	TRBJ2-7	TRBD1	few	CASSSSGTAIYEQYF	TGTGCCAGTAGCTCCTCCGGGACAGCAATCTACGAGCAGTACTTC
TRBV5-1	TRBJ1-2	-	-	CASREGEVYGYTF	TGCGCCAGCAGGGAGGGAGAGGTCTATGGCTACACCTTC
TRBV14	TRBJ1-2	-	-	CASSPRSGTGYTF	TGTGCCAGCAGCCCTCGGTCAGGTACGGGCTACACCTTC
TRBV10-3	TRBJ2-7	TRBD1	-	CAIRSGQSYEQYF	TGTGCCATCAGGTCGGGACAGAGCTACGAGCAGTACTTC
TRBV6-1	TRBJ1-5	TRBD1	-	CASSEDRGSNQPQHF	TGTGCCAGCAGTGAAGACAGGGGGAGCAATCAGCCCCAGCATTTT
TRBV19	TRBJ2-7	-	-	CASSIGAGAPFYEQYF	TGTGCCAGTAGTATAGGGGCGGGGGCACCCTTCTACGAGCAGTACTTC
TRBV5-5	TRBJ2-2	-	once	CASSLMAEAGELFF	TGTGCCAGCAGCTTGATGGCGGAGGCCGGGGAGCTGTTTTTT
TRBV28	TRBJ1-1	-	-	CATLGAPLNTEAFF	TGTGCCACCCTGGGGGCACCCCTGAACACTGAAGCTTTCTTT
TRBV19	TRBJ1-1	TRBD1	-	CASSMAGGVTEAFF	TGTGCCAGTAGTATGGCAGGGGGAGTTACTGAAGCTTTCTTT
TRBV2	TRBJ2-4	-	-	CASKGEGTKNIQYF	TGTGCCAGTAAGGGAGAGGGAACCAAAAACATTCAGTACTTC